This TCR beta chain originates from a study of blood T cell repertoires in COVID-19. The CDR3 contains 12 residues. The germline gives CDR1 MNHNY, CDR2 SVGAGI (reference sequence). The J segment lost 7 bases and the V segment lost 6 bases, leaving 1 base of the junction unmatched. Method: immunoSEQ multiplex PCR; TCRdb's copy keeps in-frame clones and lacks some. The sample records some 100,000 clones, just over 85% being singletons. The chain has TRBV6-6 and TRBJ1-4, with 8 bases that match TRBD1. Material: peripheral blood. The sequence was obtained from a man aged 45-65 years with COVID-19, enrolled during active disease. The CDR3 coding sequence is TGTGCCAGCAGACAGGGGGGTGAAAAACTGTTTTTT. Amino acid sequence: CASRQGGEKLFF.